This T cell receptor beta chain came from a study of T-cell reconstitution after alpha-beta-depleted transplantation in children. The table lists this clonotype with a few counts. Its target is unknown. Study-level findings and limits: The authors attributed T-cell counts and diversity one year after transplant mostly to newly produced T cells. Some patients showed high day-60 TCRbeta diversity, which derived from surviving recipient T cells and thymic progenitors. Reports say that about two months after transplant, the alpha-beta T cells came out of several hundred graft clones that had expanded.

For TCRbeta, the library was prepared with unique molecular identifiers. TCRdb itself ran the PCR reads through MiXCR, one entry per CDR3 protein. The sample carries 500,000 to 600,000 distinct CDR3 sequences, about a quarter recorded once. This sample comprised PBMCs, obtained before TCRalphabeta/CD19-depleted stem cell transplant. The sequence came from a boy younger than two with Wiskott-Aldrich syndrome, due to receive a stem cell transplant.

CDR3 sequence (DNA): TGCGCCAGCAGCTTGGCAGGGGTGAGCTCTGGAAACACCATATATTTT. Encoded protein: CASSLAGVSSGNTIYF. The chain combines TRBV5-1 with TRBJ1-3, with D maybe TRBD1 (6 bases). CDR3 length equals 16 residues. V was cut by 0 bases and J by 0 bases, with 10 bases left in between. CDR1 is SGHRS, CDR2 YFSETQ, per germline.